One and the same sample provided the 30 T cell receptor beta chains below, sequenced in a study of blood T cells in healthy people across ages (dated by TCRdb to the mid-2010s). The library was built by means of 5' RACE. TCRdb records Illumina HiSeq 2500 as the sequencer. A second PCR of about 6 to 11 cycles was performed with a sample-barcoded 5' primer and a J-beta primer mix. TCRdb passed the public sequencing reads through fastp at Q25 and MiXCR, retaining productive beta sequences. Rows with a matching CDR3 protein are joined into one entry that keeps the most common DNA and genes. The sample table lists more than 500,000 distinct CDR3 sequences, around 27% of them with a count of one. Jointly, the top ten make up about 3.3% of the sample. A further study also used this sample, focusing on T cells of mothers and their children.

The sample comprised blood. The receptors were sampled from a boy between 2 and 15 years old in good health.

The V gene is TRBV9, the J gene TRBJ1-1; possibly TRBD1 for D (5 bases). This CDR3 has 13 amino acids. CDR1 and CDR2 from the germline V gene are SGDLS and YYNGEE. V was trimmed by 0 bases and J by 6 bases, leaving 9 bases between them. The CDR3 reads CASSVVGAPEAFF. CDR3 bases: TGTGCCAGCAGCGTAGTCGGGGCCCCTGAAGCTTTCTTT.

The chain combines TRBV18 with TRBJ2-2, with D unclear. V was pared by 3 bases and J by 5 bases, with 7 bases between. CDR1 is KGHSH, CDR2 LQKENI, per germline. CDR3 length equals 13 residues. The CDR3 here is CASSPLRTGELFF. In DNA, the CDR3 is TGTGCCAGCTCACCCCTACGAACCGGGGAGCTGTTTTTT.

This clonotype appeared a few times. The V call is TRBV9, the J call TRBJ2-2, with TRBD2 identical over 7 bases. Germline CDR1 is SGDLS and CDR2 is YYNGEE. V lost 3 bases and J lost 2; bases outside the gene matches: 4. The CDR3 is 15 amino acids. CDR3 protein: CASSAGLVNTGELFF. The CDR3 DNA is TGTGCCAGCAGCGCCGGACTAGTCAACACCGGGGAGCTGTTTTTT.

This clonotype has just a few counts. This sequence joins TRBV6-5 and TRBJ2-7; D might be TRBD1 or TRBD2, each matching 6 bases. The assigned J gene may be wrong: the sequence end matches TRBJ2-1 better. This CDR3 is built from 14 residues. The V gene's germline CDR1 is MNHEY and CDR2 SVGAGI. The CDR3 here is CASSRVGGLNEQFF. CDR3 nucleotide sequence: TGTGCCAGCAGCCGGGTAGGGGGGTTAAATGAGCAGTTCTTC.

DNA for the CDR3: TGTGCCAGCAGCCCAGGGGACTCTCTGAGGGATGAGCAGTTCTTC. Protein product: CASSPGDSLRDEQFF. The chain uses TRBV7-2 and TRBJ2-5; the D call may be TRBD1 or TRBD2 (6 bases each). Matching the DNA end better, TRBJ2-1 makes the J call doubtful. CDR1 is SGHTA and CDR2 is FQGNSA in the germline V gene. The length of the CDR3 is 15 residues.

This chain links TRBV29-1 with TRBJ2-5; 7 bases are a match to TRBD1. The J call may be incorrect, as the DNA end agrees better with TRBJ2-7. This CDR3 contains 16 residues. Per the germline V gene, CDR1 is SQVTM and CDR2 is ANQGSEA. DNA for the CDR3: TGCAGCGTTGAAGGAGAGGGGGACAGAAGCTCCTACGAGCAGTACTTC. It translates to CSVEGEGDRSSYEQYF.

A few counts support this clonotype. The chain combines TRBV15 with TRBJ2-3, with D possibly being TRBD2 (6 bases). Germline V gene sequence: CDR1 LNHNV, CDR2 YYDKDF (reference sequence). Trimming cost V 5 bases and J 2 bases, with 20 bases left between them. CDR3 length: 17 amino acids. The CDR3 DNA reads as TGTGCCACCAGCGAACTGGGACTGCAGGAAATCACAGATACGCAGTATTTT. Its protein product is CATSELGLQEITDTQYF.

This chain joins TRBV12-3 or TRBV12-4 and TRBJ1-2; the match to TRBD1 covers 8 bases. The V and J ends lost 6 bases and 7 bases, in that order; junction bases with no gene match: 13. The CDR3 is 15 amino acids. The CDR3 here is CASRDLRDRGFGYTF. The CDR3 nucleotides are TGTGCCAGCAGGGACCTTCGTGACAGGGGATTTGGCTACACCTTC.

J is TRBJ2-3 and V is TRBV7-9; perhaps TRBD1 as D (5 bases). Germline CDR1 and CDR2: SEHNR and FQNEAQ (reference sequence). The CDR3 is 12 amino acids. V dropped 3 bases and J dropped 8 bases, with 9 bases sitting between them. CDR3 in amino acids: CASSLQGATQYF. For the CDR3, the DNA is TGTGCCAGCAGCTTGCAGGGTGCTACGCAGTATTTT. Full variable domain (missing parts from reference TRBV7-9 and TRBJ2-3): DTGVSQNPRHKITKRGQNVTFRCDPISEHNRLYWYRQTLGQGPEFLTYFQNEAQLEKSRLLSDRFSAERPKGSFSTLEIQRTEQGDSAMYLCASSLQGATQYFGPGTRLTVL.

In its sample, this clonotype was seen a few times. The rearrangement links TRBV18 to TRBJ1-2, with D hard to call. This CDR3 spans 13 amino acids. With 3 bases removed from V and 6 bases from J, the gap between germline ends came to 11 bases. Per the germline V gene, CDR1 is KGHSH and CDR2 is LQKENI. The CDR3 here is CASSPQDGDGYTF. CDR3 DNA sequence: TGTGCCAGCTCACCCCAGGATGGGGATGGCTACACCTTC.

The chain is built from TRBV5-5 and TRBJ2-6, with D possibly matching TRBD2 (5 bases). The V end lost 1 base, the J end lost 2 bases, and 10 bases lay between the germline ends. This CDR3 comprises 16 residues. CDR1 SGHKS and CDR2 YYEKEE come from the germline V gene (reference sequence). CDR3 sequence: CASSLSVGTGANVLTF. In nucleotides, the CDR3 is TGTGCCAGCAGCTTGTCCGTCGGGACTGGGGCCAACGTCCTGACTTTC.

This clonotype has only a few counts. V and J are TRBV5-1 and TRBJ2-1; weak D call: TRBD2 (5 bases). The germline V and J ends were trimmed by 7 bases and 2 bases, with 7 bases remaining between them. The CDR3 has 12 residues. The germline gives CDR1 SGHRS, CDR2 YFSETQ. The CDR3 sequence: CASRAAYNEQFF. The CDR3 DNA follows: TGCGCCAGCCGAGCGGCCTACAATGAGCAGTTCTTC.

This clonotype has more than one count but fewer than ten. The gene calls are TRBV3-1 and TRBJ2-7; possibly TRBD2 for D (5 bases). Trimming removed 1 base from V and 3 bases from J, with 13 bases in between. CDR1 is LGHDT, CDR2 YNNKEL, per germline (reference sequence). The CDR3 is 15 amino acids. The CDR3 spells CASSQGRGSDYEQYF. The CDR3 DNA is TGTGCCAGCAGCCAAGGCCGAGGGAGTGACTACGAGCAGTACTTC.

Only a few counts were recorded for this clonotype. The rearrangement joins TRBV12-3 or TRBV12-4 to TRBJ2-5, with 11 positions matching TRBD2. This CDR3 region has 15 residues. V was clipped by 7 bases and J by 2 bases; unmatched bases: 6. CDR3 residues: CASIALAGGQETQYF. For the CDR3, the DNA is TGTGCCAGCATCGCCCTAGCGGGGGGACAAGAGACCCAGTACTTC.

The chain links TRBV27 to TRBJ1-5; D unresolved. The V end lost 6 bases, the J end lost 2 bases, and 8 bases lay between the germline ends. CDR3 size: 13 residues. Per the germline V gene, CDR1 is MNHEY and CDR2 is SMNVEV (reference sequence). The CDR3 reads CASRGLGNQPQHF. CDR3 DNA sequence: TGTGCCAGCAGAGGGTTGGGCAATCAGCCCCAGCATTTT.

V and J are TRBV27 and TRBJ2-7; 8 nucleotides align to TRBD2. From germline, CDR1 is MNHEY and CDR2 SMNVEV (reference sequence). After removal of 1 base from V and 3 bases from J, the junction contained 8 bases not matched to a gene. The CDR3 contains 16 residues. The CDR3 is CASSLYASGGDYEQYF. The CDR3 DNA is TGTGCCAGCAGTTTATATGCCAGCGGGGGAGACTACGAGCAGTACTTC.

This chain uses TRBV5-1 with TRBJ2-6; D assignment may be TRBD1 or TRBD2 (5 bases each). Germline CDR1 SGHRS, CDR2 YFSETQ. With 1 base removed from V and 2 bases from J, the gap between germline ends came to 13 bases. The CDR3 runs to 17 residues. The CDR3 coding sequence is TGCGCCAGCAGCTTGACGGGGCTCCAACCTGGGGCCAACGTCCTGACTTTC. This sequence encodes CASSLTGLQPGANVLTF.

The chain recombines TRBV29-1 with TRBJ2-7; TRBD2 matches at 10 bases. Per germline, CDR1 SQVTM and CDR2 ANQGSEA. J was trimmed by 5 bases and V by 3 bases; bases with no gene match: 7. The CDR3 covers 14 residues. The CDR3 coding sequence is TGCAGCGTTGAGAGCGGGAGGGCCAACGACGAGCAGTACTTC. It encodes CSVESGRANDEQYF.

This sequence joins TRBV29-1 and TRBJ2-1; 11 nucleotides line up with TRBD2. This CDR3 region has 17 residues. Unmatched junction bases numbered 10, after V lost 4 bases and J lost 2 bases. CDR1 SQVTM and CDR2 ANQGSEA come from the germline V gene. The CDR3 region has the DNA TGCAGCGTTGTTAGGACTAGCGGGTCCCCTGCCTACAATGAGCAGTTCTTC. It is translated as CSVVRTSGSPAYNEQFF.

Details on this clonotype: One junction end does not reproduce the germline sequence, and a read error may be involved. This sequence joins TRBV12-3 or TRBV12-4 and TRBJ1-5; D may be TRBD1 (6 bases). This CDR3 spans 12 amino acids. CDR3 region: CASRVPGGPKHF. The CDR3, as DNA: TGTGCCAGCAGGGTCCCGGGGGGGCCCAAGCATTTT.

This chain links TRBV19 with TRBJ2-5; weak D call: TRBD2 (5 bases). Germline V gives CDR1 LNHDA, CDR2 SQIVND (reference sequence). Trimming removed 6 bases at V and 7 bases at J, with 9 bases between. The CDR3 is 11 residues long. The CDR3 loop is CASSQSGTQYF. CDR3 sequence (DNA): TGTGCCAGTAGCCAGAGCGGGACCCAGTACTTC.

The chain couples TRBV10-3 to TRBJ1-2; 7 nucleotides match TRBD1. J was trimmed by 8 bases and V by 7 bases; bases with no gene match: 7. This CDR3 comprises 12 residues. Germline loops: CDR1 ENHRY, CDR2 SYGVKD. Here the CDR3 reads CAITEGALGYTF. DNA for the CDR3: TGTGCCATCACCGAGGGGGCCCTGGGCTACACCTTC.

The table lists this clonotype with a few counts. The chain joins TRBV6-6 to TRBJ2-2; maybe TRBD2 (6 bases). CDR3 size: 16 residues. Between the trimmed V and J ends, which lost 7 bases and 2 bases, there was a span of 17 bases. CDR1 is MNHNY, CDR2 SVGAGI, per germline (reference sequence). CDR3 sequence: CASTSPAGTNTGELFF. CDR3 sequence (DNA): TGTGCCAGCACAAGCCCCGCGGGAACTAACACCGGGGAGCTGTTTTTT.

CDR3 nucleotides: TGTGCCACCAGTGATTCCGGACTGAGCACAGATACGCAGTATTTT. Translated: CATSDSGLSTDTQYF. The chain links TRBV24-1 to TRBJ2-3, with D possibly TRBD2 on 5 matching bases. Trimming stripped 2 bases from V and 0 bases from J, with 8 bases between. Germline V lookup: CDR1 KGHDR, CDR2 SFDVKD. This CDR3 contains 15 residues.

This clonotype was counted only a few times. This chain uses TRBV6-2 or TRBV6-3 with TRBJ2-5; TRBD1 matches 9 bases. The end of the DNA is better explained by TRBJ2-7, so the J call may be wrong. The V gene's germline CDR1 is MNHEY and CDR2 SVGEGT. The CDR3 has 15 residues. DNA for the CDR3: TGTGCCAGCAGATTTATGGGACAGGGATCCTACGAGCAGTACTTC. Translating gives CASRFMGQGSYEQYF.

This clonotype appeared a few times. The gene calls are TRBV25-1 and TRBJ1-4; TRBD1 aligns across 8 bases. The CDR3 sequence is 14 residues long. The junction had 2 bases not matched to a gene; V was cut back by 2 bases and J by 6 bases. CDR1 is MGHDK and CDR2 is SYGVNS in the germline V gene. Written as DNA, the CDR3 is TGTGCCAGCAGTGAACAGGGGGCCGATGAAAAACTGTTTTTT. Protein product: CASSEQGADEKLFF.

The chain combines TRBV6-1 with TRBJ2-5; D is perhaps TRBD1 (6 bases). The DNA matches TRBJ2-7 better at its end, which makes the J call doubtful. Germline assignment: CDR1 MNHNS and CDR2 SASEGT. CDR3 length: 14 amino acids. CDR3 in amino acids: CASSEVGRGHEQYF. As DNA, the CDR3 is TGTGCCAGCAGTGAAGTGGGCAGGGGCCACGAGCAGTACTTC.

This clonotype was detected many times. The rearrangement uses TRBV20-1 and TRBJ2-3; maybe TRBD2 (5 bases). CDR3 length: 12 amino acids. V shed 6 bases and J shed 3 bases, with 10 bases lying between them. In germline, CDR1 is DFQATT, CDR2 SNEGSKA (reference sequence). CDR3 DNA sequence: TGCAGTGCGGACTCCCAGACAGATACGCAGTATTTT. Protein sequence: CSADSQTDTQYF.

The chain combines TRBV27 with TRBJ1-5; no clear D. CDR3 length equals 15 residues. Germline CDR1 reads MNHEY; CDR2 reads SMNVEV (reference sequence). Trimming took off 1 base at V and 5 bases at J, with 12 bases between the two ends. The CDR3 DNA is TGTGCCAGCAGTTTATTAGGCAGCCAAGATCAGCCCCAGCATTTT. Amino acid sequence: CASSLLGSQDQPQHF.

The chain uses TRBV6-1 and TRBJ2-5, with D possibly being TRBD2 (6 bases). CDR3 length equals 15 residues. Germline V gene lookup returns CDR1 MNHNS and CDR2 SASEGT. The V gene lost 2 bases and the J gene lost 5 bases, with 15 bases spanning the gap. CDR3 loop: CASSESASAQETQYF. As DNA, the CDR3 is TGTGCCAGCAGTGAATCGGCTAGCGCACAGGAGACCCAGTACTTC.